This T cell receptor beta chain was recovered during a study of T cell responses to AZD1222 COVID-19 vaccine. Notes on this clone: The target antigen is unknown.

Germline CDR1 SGHNT, CDR2 YYREEE (reference sequence). This CDR3 is 15 amino acids long. Trimming removed 4 bases at V and 0 bases at J, with 12 bases between. Study-wide findings and caveats: Epitopes outside B.1.351 and B.1.1.7 mutated regions reportedly drew nearly half of spike TCRs. Donors were chiefly white British, with a greater number of females, and clonal diversity was perhaps underestimated. Of the AZD1222 recipients, only six were seropositive at baseline. No repertoire was sampled before or during the peak T cell response, only after it.

Measured with immunoSEQ multiplex PCR; TCRdb has only the in-frame clones, and not every one. The listing records about 140,000 clones. The chain recombines TRBV5-4 with TRBJ2-3; D possibly corresponds to TRBD1 (5 bases). This clonotype was sampled from an adult in good health. Source material: peripheral blood. The CDR3 coding sequence is TGTGCCAGCAGCCCCCCTGGGGCTAGCACAGATACGCAGTATTTT. Its protein is CASSPPGASTDTQYF.